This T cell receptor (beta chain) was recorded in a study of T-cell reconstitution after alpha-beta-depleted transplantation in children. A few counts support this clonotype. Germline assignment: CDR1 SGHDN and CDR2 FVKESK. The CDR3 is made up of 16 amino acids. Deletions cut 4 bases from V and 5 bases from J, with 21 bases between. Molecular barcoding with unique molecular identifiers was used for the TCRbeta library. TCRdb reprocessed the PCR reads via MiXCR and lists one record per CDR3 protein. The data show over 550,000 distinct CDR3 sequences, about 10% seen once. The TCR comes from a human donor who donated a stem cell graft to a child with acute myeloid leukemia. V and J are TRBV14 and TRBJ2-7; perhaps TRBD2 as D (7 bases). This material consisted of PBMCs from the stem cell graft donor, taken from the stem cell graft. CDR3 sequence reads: CASSLTDVLRGHEQYF. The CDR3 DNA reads TGTGCCAGCAGCCTAACAGACGTTCTGCGGGGGCACGAGCAGTACTTC. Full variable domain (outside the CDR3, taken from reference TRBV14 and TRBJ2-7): EAGVTQFPSHSVIEKGQTVTLRCDPISGHDNLYWYRRVMGKEIKFLLHFVKESKQDESGMPNNRFLAERTGGTYSTLKVQPAELEDSGVYFCASSLTDVLRGHEQYFGPGTRLTVT.